This record looks at one T cell receptor (beta chain) sequence and its context. No antigen is known for it. One base away there is no much larger clone; base qualities are not given. The source of the sample is a study of lymphopenia after photon versus proton radiotherapy (dated by TCRdb to between 2018 and 2021). Notes on the research overall: The study compared the immunological effects of photon versus proton radiation therapy in patients with gastrointestinal tumors who developed high-grade lymphopenia. A cohort of under 25 patients with gastrointestinal tumors who received either photon or proton therapy and subsequently developed lymphopenia was included. The goal of the study was to describe how the two radiation modalities differ in their effects on the immune system.

Summary of the overall study and its limitations: The survival association was assessed only in patients who died, and better survival with proton therapy was presented by the authors as a possibility rather than a demonstrated result. Among patients across the cohort who died, overall survival time showed an inverse correlation with a larger post-nadir drop in TCR diversity. Proton-treated patients stayed relatively stable during treatment, while photon-treated patients lost naive T cells and TCR diversity and gained effector/memory populations. Once the lymphocyte count had reached its nadir, the repertoires of photon-treated patients showed oligoclonal expansion, particularly of CD8+ Temra cells, and this expansion drove the decline in diversity.

Trimming takes 5 bases from V and 6 bases from J, and the germline ends sit 14 bases apart. Taken from the germline V gene (reference sequence), the CDR1 and CDR2 loops are SEHNR and FQNEAQ. From the cysteine up to the phenylalanine, the CDR3 has a length of 14 residues. Just CDR3 DNA is preserved here, 42 bases in frame from base 1. Preparation of the library involved the immunoSEQ multiplex PCR assay. T cell repertoires were profiled by deep sequencing of rearranged TCR beta loci, alongside multiparametric flow cytometry. TCRdb re-hosts the immuneACCESS table, in-frame sequences only. Its copies lack some clones; in the studies checked, an unresolved V gene accounts for under half of them, and the cause for the rest is not known. The sample records about 7,300 clones, around nine tenths of which are singletons. The ten largest clones capture around 15% of the sample.

The sequence was obtained from a man aged 55 to 69 with cholangiocarcinoma. The sample consisted of peripheral blood, taken from a patient treated with photon-based radiotherapy. Recombination joined TRBV7-9 with TRBJ2-1, with TRBD1 perhaps the D gene, on 6 matching bases. The DNA sequence is TGTGCCAGCAGCCCACTGGGACATCCCAATGAGCAGTTCTTC. The resulting protein is CASSPLGHPNEQFF.